Detailed here is one T cell receptor beta chain. The antigen remains undetermined. This may stem from a read error, because a much larger clone lies one nucleotide away. This sample stems from a study of regulatory T cells in long-lasting Graves disease. Notes on the study in general: Persistent Graves' patients showed less TCR diversity than newly diagnosed ones.

The CDR3 consists of 15 residues. V gave up 9 bases and J gave up 0 bases; unmatched junction bases: 10. Germline-derived CDR1 and CDR2 are MDHEN and SYDVKM. Time point defined: newly diagnosed GD, antithyroid drugs for less than 3 months. Extracted RNA from PBMCs served as the source of the TCR library. Building of the TCR beta libraries involved iRepertoire HTBI primers and Arm-PCR of CDR3 regions. One entry per CDR3 protein results from TCRdb running MiXCR on the multiplex PCR reads. The sample yields some 340,000 distinct CDR3 sequences, 12% seen once. The same sample was also studied in work on T cells in Graves' hyperthyroidism and ophthalmopathy. That study reports: Primed by the HTBI set, a first-round RT-PCR was run on the TCR CDR3.

This chain uses TRBV28 with TRBJ1-2; 7 positions agree with TRBD1. The origin of this receptor is a woman in her late teens or twenties with Graves disease. The starting material was peripheral blood mononuclear cells (PBMCs), obtained at new diagnosis, from a patient treated with antithyroid drugs. The CDR3 loop is CARSGGTATNYGYTF. The DNA of the CDR3 is TGTGCCAGGAGTGGAGGGACAGCCACTAACTATGGCTACACCTTC.